The entry below gives a single T cell receptor beta chain sequence along with its context. Antigen: not known. The CDR3 contains 15 residues. V lost 1 base and J lost 8; bases outside the gene matches: 4. Germline V gene lookup returns CDR1 SGHDN and CDR2 FVKESK. Some clones are missing from TCRdb's copy, which holds only in-frame ones; the method was immunoSEQ multiplex PCR. The sample records roughly 57,000 clones, just over 85% being singletons. Before the COVID-19 pandemic, during about 2011-2019, CD4+ T cells were taken from unexposed donors. CD4 enrichment then naive enrichment separated naive from memory CD4+ cells. The record originates from a study of CD4 T cells in relation to SARS-CoV-2 and coronaviruses. Study context: Crossreactive spike epitopes shared across donors were mapped to their HLA restriction.

Study-level points and caveats: Monoreactive clones expanded significantly more to SARS-CoV-2 than crossreactive clones did. Memory recall responses, not primary responses primed in culture, are what the assay detects.

The V call is TRBV14, the J call TRBJ2-7; 14 bases agree with TRBD2. Sequencing was done on a sample of memory CD4+ T cells from PBMCs. The sequence was collected from a human donor in good health. In DNA, the CDR3 is TGTGCCAGCAGCCAAGCCGGGACTAGCGGGAGCCAGCAGTACTTC. It translates to CASSQAGTSGSQQYF.